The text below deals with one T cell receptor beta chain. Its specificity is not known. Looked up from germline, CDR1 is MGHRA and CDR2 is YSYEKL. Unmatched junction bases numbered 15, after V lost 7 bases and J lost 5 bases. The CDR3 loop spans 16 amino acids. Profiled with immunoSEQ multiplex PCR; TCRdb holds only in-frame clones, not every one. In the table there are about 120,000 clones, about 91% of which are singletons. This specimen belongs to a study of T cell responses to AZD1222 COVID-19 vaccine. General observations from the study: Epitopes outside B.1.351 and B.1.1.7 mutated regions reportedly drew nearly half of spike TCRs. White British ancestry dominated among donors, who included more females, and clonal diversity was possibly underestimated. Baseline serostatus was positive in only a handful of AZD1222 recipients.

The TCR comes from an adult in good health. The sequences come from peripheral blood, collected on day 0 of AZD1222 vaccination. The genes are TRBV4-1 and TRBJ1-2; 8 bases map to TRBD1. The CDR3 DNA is TGCGCCAGCACTACCGGGACAGGAGTTCTAGGGTATGGCTACACCTTC. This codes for CASTTGTGVLGYGYTF.